The source of this T cell receptor (gamma chain) is a study of γδ T cells in repeated Plasmodium falciparum infection (dated by TCRdb to about 2021). In the study overall: Malian children exposed to intense seasonal malaria transmission were enrolled in the natural-infection arm and compared with Australian children matched for age and gender. In the study, the shaping of the human gammadelta T cell repertoire by repeated Plasmodium falciparum infection was examined using natural infection in Mali and controlled human malaria infection. Four to six malaria-naive U.S. adults underwent four controlled human malaria infections by bites from P. falciparum NF54-infected Anopheles stephensi mosquitoes over 644 days. Controlled-infection subjects were sampled at baseline, immediately before selected infections, and 21 days after each infection. Malian gammadelta TCR repertoires were analysed cross-sectionally during no-transmission periods and longitudinally across acute febrile malaria episodes.

Vgamma9/Vdelta2+ and Vdelta2-negative gammadelta T cell populations were flow-sorted from peripheral blood mononuclear cells for bulk TCR repertoire analysis. This clone was observed at least ten times. Its cognate antigen has yet to be identified. A read error may be the cause here, since a much bigger clone is one base away. From the cysteine up to the phenylalanine, the CDR3 has a length of 15 residues. Only the CDR3 DNA stays, 45 bases, in frame from base 1. From a lookup of the germline V gene, CDR1 and CDR2 are EGSTGY and YDSYTSSV. Paper-wide results and their limitations: In Vdelta2-negative, largely Vdelta1+, gammadelta TCR repertoires, repeated controlled infections appeared to drive waves of new clonotype selection. Because the controlled-infection cohort was small, analysis of inter-individual variability in gammadelta T cell responses was limited. Generalizability was limited because the Malian cohort was drawn from a small rural village of predominantly one ethnic group. Across time and infection, the Vgamma9/Vdelta2+ TCR repertoires showed a highly stable polyclonal makeup, with many TCRgamma sequences overlapping between individuals. Compared with Australian children, Malian children appeared to have Vdelta2-negative gammadelta TCR repertoires that were more clonally expanded, less diverse and less shared.

The library relied on multiplex PCR. Sequencing used an Illumina MiSeq. Every sorted gammadelta T cell sample had both its TCR gamma (TRG) and TCR delta (TRD) chains sequenced. The source study handled its data this way. The repertoire analyses drew on clonotype tree plots, the accumulated frequency of the top 20 clonotypes, and diversity index (DI) and D75 metrics. The public reads were reprocessed by TCRdb using CATT, and rows of matching DNA were later combined. TCRdb's processing, not the study's, gives the V and J calls here. In this sample the table shows 27,000 or so gamma-chain clones, approximately 1.5% of which occur a single time. The ten largest clones add up to approximately 20% of the sample.

The receptor was isolated from a pool of human donors (malaria-infected and uninfected, not separated). The material sequenced was gamma-delta T cells from blood. The V segment is TRGV4, and no J call was made. The nucleotide sequence is TGTGCCACCTGGGCCGTAGGAGGTAGTGATTGGATCAAGACGTTC. Its translation reads: CATWAVGGSDWIKTF.